These T cell receptor beta chains were read from a single sample in a study of T-cell memory formation after mild COVID-19. TCRdb re-derived calls from the 5' RACE reads in MiXCR, one entry per CDR3 protein. The sample consists of roughly 89,000 distinct CDR3 sequences, roughly an eighth of them appearing once. Sequenced input: PBMCs or a T cell subset sorted from them (not recorded which). The receptors here all came from an adult woman who had mild COVID-19 (a few samples of this study predate the infection). Cell type and time point are not known. The CDR3 runs from the conserved cysteine through the conserved F or W. The D gene is left open where the match is weak. Expanded clones are given a class, and other clones once, few, many or no size at all.

v_gene	j_gene	abundance	d_gene	CDR3nt	CDR3aa
TRBV7-9	TRBJ2-5	many	.	TGTGCCAGCAGCTTGGACCGGGGCACCCCGTACTTC	CASSLDRGTPYF
TRBV12-3/TRBV12-4	TRBJ2-1	few	.	TGTGCCAGCAGTTCCCGACAGGTTGGAGAGCAGTTCTTC	CASSSRQVGEQFF
TRBV27	TRBJ2-3	many	TRBD2	TGTGCCAGCAGATCAGCGGGGCGCACAGATACGCAGTATTTT	CASRSAGRTDTQYF
TRBV7-2	TRBJ1-2	few	TRBD1	TGTGCCATTGTACAGGGGGCCTATGGCTACACCTTC	CAIVQGAYGYTF
TRBV12-3/TRBV12-4	TRBJ2-7	.	TRBD1	TGTGCCAGCAGTACGGGACAGGGATACGAGCAGTACTTC	CASSTGQGYEQYF
TRBV15	TRBJ2-7	many	.	TGTGCCACCAGCAGAGATTACAAGGGTCGACCGCTGAGCTCCTACGAGCAGTACTTC	CATSRDYKGRPLSSYEQYF
TRBV12-3/TRBV12-4	TRBJ2-7	.	.	TGTGCCAGCAGTTTAGGGCAGGCCCGCTACGAGCAGTACTTC	CASSLGQARYEQYF
TRBV20-1	TRBJ2-7	many	TRBD2	TGCAGTGCAGTCGTTCCGGTACTAGCGGGGTCCTACGAGCAGTACTTC	CSAVVPVLAGSYEQYF
TRBV30	TRBJ2-3	.	.	TGTGCCTGGAGAGGTTTCGATACGCAGTATTTT	CAWRGFDTQYF
TRBV14	TRBJ1-2	.	.	TGTGCCAGCAGCCTTACAAGACACTATGGCTACACCTTC	CASSLTRHYGYTF
TRBV20-1	TRBJ1-2	few	.	TGCAGTGCTAGGCCGCGGGACAAGACTAACTATGGCTACACCTTC	CSARPRDKTNYGYTF
TRBV6-1	TRBJ2-1	.	.	TGTGCCAGCACCCTACTGAACAATGAGCAGTTCTTC	CASTLLNNEQFF
TRBV5-1	TRBJ1-6	.	TRBD1	TGCGCCAGCAGCTCCGGACAGGGGTCGATCTCCTATAATTCACCCCTCCACTTT	CASSSGQGSISYNSPLHF
TRBV5-1	TRBJ2-3	few	.	TGCGCCAGCAGCTCGGACAGCGCCCGAAGCACAGATACGCAGTATTTT	CASSSDSARSTDTQYF
TRBV5-1	TRBJ2-5	.	.	TGCGCCAGCAGCCCCCGGGGGAGGGGGCTCCAAGAGACCCAGTACTTC	CASSPRGRGLQETQYF
TRBV6-1	TRBJ2-3	few	.	TGTGCCAGCAGAGCCTTAGGTTGGGGAGATACGCAGTATTTT	CASRALGWGDTQYF
TRBV9	TRBJ2-1	few	TRBD2	TGTGCCAGCAGCCCCGGGACTAGCGGGGGAGGCAATGAGCAGTTCTTC	CASSPGTSGGGNEQFF
TRBV24-1	TRBJ2-5	.	.	TGTGCCACCAGTGATTTGGAAGAGACCCAGTACTTC	CATSDLEETQYF
TRBV10-3	TRBJ1-2	.	TRBD1	TGTGCCATCAGTGCTAGACAGGGGCCAGAGGTGAGGAACTATGGCTACACCTTC	CAISARQGPEVRNYGYTF
TRBV7-2	TRBJ2-5	few	.	TGTGCCAGCAGCTTAGGACAGGTACGGGAGACCCAGTACTTC	CASSLGQVRETQYF